The present TCR beta chain was sequenced within a study of blood T cell repertoires in COVID-19. Study-level background: Samples came from the United States, Italy and Spain, spanning acute and convalescent COVID-19. T cells, B-cell-depleted T cells, or PBMCs provided the cDNA or gDNA that served as material.

Only one count was recorded for this clone. The CDR3 spans 12 residues. CDR1 is SQVTM and CDR2 is ANQGSEA in the germline V gene. Per the original methods: Amplification of reference gene primers provided the estimated nucleated cell counts. Using immunoSEQ multiplex PCR, the repertoire was profiled, and TCRdb retains in-frame clones only, with some absent. V and J calls and clone size come straight from that table; D and trimming were deduced from the DNA. The repertoire consists of about 310,000 clones, with around 90% occurring once and the leading ten covering less than 3.5%. Seattle's cohort entered during active infection and was followed longitudinally.

The material sequenced was peripheral blood. The rearrangement joins TRBV29-1 to TRBJ2-3; TRBD2 is a possible D gene (5 bases). The clonotype comes from a woman aged 25 to 45 with COVID-19, enrolled during active disease. CDR3 sequence (DNA): TGCGGGAGCCAGGCCCCCACAGATACGCAGTATTTT. Translation: CGSQAPTDTQYF.